The rows below give T cell receptor beta chains drawn from one sample of a study of T cells expressing NK-cell markers. TCRdb derives one entry per CDR3 protein from the 5' RACE reads, leaving out DNA. This listing includes 140,000 to 150,000 distinct CDR3 sequences. The sample was blood T cells: a sorted CD56 or NKG2C T cell subset, CD4+ or CD8+ T cells, or bulk PBMC T cells (not recorded which). Every receptor here comes from a man between 18 and 35 years old in good health. The CDR3 runs from the conserved cysteine through the conserved F or W.

TRBV29-1	TRBJ2-3	CSVELLAGEDTQYF
TRBV12-3/TRBV12-4	TRBJ2-5	CASGLSGRAVETQYF
TRBV30	TRBJ2-7	CAWDRTVIGGYEQYF
TRBV13	TRBJ2-1	CASSPPGLSFGNEQFF
TRBV7-9	TRBJ2-1	CASSRAGDNEQFF
TRBV14	TRBJ2-7	CASSPTRREIAHEQYF
TRBV7-8	TRBJ2-1	CASSLPGTVYNEQFF
TRBV7-9	TRBJ2-1	CAGSATSTNEQFF
TRBV5-1	TRBJ2-2	CASSYPPDTLNTGELFF
TRBV7-2	TRBJ2-1	CASSFGPTSLNEQFF
TRBV7-6	TRBJ2-1	CASSLRGVGGPYNEQFF
TRBV28	TRBJ2-1	CASSRGTRLFF
TRBV25-1	TRBJ2-5	CASSENRVEETQYF
TRBV12-3/TRBV12-4	TRBJ2-1	CASRDRDYNEQFF
TRBV7-8	TRBJ1-2	CASSDTGASNYGYTF
TRBV19	TRBJ2-1	CASSMYRDLQFF
TRBV27	TRBJ2-1	CASSHGTSGRVEQFF
TRBV28	TRBJ2-1	CASSLFRDSSYNEQFF
TRBV3-1	TRBJ2-2	CASSQESHTNTGELFF
TRBV29-1	TRBJ2-1	CSVRQGARNEQFF
TRBV30	TRBJ2-5	CACEVTPVTQYF
TRBV16	TRBJ1-4	CASSQSVGVYEKLFF
TRBV29-1	TRBJ1-1	CSVGMDPGTEAFF
TRBV5-5	TRBJ2-1	CASSPLAGGLVSYNEQFF
TRBV11-2	TRBJ2-5	CASSPPYRARETQYF
TRBV13	TRBJ2-1	CASSIERNEQFF
TRBV28	TRBJ2-5	CASSPYVGSETQYF
TRBV7-9	TRBJ2-5	CASSLVLAGETQYF
TRBV27	TRBJ2-3	CASSLWGQASLTDTQYF
TRBV5-1	TRBJ2-2	CASSLDRSNTGELFF